Detailed here is one T cell receptor (beta chain). Each CDR3 protein gets one entry after TCRdb re-called the PCR reads with MiXCR. The sample consists of under 10,000 distinct CDR3 sequences, 40% to 50% of them appearing once. The patients had localized lung adenocarcinoma, a non-small cell subtype. The record originates from a study of CD4 and CD8 cells across lung adenocarcinoma regions. The sample consisted of CD4+ T cells from the margin of a lung tumor. The clonotype originates from a female donor with lung adenocarcinoma. The CD4 and CD8 labels of this study may be unreliable.

CDR3 amino acids: CASRGGDSSFYGYTF. The CDR3 nucleotides are TGTGCCAGCAGGGGGGGGGACAGCTCATTCTATGGCTACACCTTC. The rearrangement links TRBV27 to TRBJ1-2; TRBD1 aligns across 7 bases. The CDR3 loop spans 15 amino acids. CDR1 is MNHEY and CDR2 is SMNVEV in the germline V gene (reference sequence). V dropped 6 bases and J dropped 4; count of bases not matched to a gene: 11.